A selection of T cell receptor beta chains follows, all from one sample in a study of cytomegalovirus exposure and HLA in healthy donors. Some clones are missing from TCRdb's copy, which holds only in-frame ones; the method was immunoSEQ multiplex PCR. The data contain roughly 180,000 clones, roughly 84% of them singletons. Sequenced: PBMCs. These receptors all stem from a male donor in good health and CMV-seronegative. Both conserved end residues are part of each CDR3. Fields, in order: J gene, V gene, D gene, clone size, CDR3 DNA, CDR3 protein. The D gene is left open where the match is weak. Size values are once, few and many counts, or a class for expanded clones, and some rows have none.

>TRBJ2-7|TRBV6-1|TRBD2|-
TGTGCCAGCAGTGAACTAGCGGGATTAGCCTACGAGCAGTACTTC
CASSELAGLAYEQYF
>TRBJ1-5|TRBV5-1|-|-
TGCGCCAGCAGCGGGGGGGATAGCAATCAGCCCCAGCATTTT
CASSGGDSNQPQHF
>TRBJ2-3|TRBV6-1|-|-
TGTGCCAGCGCGGGCAGTAGCACAGATACGCAGTATTTT
CASAGSSTDTQYF
>TRBJ1-5|TRBV7-8|TRBD1|-
TGTGCCAGCAGCTACCTAGGACCGGGACAGGGGGCTAGGCCCCAGCATTTT
CASSYLGPGQGARPQHF
>TRBJ2-7|TRBV5-1|-|-
TGCGCCAGCAGCCCGTCTGGCGGGGCCGCCTACGAGCAGTACTTC
CASSPSGGAAYEQYF
>TRBJ2-3|TRBV6-5|-|-
TGTGCCAGCAGTCCCCGGGGGGCCCGCACAGATACGCAGTATTTT
CASSPRGARTDTQYF
>TRBJ2-1|TRBV29-1|TRBD2|-
TGCAGCGTTGAATTCTTGGGAGCGGGGCCGTACAATGAGCAGTTCTTC
CSVEFLGAGPYNEQFF
>TRBJ2-7|TRBV7-9|TRBD1|-
TGTGCCAGCAGCCAAGAGCGGACAGGGGCGTACGAGCAGTACTTC
CASSQERTGAYEQYF
>TRBJ2-7|TRBV5-1|TRBD2|-
TGCGCCAGCAGCTTGTCTGGGACTAGCGGGAGGAGGCAGCTCTACGAGCAGTACTTC
CASSLSGTSGRRQLYEQYF
>TRBJ2-5|TRBV19|-|once
TGTGCCAGTAGTATAGGGCAGGGGTTGGAGACCCAGTACTTC
CASSIGQGLETQYF
>TRBJ1-3|TRBV15|-|-
TGTGCCACCAGCCGACGTGTTACCCAGGGCTCGGGGGGCATATATTTT
CATSRRVTQGSGGIYF
>TRBJ1-2|TRBV7-9|TRBD1|-
TGTGCCAGCAAGAGGGACAGCACAGCCTATGGCTACACCTTC
CASKRDSTAYGYTF
>TRBJ1-2|TRBV7-9|TRBD1|once
TGTTCCAGCAGCCCGGGACAGGGAAACTATGGCTACACCTTC
CSSSPGQGNYGYTF
>TRBJ2-7|TRBV5-1|TRBD2|-
TGCGCCAGCAGCATTGGGTGGGGGGGGATCGAATACGAGCAGTACTTC
CASSIGWGGIEYEQYF
>TRBJ1-2|TRBV15|TRBD1|-
TGTGCCACCAGCAGAGGGGGACAGGGGGCGGGAGGCTACACCTTC
CATSRGGQGAGGYTF